The 2 T cell receptor beta chains below were found in one sample sequenced in a study of identical twins' blood T cells. TCRdb re-analysed the 5' RACE reads in MiXCR, keeping a single row per CDR3 protein. The sample carries 300,000 to 400,000 distinct CDR3 sequences, more than 25% recorded once. The sample was PBMCs. Source of these receptors: a woman aged 18-49 years in good health.

The rearrangement uses TRBV12-3 or TRBV12-4 and TRBJ2-2; the match to TRBD2 covers 10 bases. Losses at the gene ends were 7 bases for V and 1 base for J; bases not matched to a gene: 6. The CDR3 totals 16 residues. CDR3 nucleotide sequence: TGTGCCAGCAATTCTGGACTAGCGGAGAACACCGGGGAGCTGTTTTTT. This sequence encodes CASNSGLAENTGELFF.

The gene calls are TRBV20-1 and TRBJ1-2, with TRBD1 matching over 7 bases. There are 19 residues in the CDR3. Germline V lookup: CDR1 DFQATT, CDR2 SNEGSKA (reference sequence). J was trimmed by 7 bases and V by 2 bases; bases with no gene match: 25. The CDR3 spells CSARLSAIGTVPLKVGYTF. CDR3 nucleotides: TGCAGTGCTAGACTTTCCGCTATCGGGACAGTACCACTAAAGGTTGGCTACACCTTC.